This TCR beta chain is from a study of blood T cell repertoires in COVID-19. Study as a whole: Collection of acute and convalescent COVID-19 samples took place in the United States, Italy and Spain.

Germline V gene lookup returns CDR1 MNHNY and CDR2 SVGAGI (reference sequence). Trimming removed 4 bases from V and 2 bases from J, with 14 bases in between. The CDR3 consists of 15 residues. The data were produced by immunoSEQ multiplex PCR, yet TCRdb's version contains in-frame clones alone and is incomplete. This table has approximately 200,000 clones, 70% to 90% appearing once. The origin of this receptor is a young man with active or convalescent COVID-19. The V call is TRBV6-6, the J call TRBJ2-5; D possibly corresponds to TRBD1 (6 bases). The sequenced sample consisted of peripheral blood. The CDR3 protein is CASSSLQGNQETQYF. The DNA for the CDR3 is TGTGCCAGCAGTTCCTTACAGGGTAATCAAGAGACCCAGTACTTC.